This TCR beta chain was identified during a study of blood T cell repertoires in COVID-19. Study context: The United States, Italy and Spain supplied acute and convalescent COVID-19 samples. Sample material is recorded as cDNA or gDNA derived from T cells, B-cell-depleted T cells, or PBMCs.

Authors' methods: The assay estimated nucleated cells by amplifying reference gene primers. TCRdb keeps only in-frame clones here, not all; method: immunoSEQ multiplex PCR. V, J and clone size are taken as reported in that table, and D and trimming were inferred from the DNA itself. The repertoire holds approximately 72,000 clones, with 85% to 90% as singletons. The sequence came from a man in his 60s with acute or convalescent COVID-19. Sequenced input: peripheral blood.

The CDR3 DNA reads TGTGCTACCACAGGGTGGTCTAGTACTGAAGCTTTCTTT. Protein: CATTGWSSTEAFF. This chain joins TRBV3-1 (or the pseudogene TRBV3-2) and TRBJ1-1, with a possible D match to TRBD1 (6 bases). The CDR3 is 13 residues long. Per germline, CDR1 LGHDT and CDR2 YNNKEL (reference sequence).